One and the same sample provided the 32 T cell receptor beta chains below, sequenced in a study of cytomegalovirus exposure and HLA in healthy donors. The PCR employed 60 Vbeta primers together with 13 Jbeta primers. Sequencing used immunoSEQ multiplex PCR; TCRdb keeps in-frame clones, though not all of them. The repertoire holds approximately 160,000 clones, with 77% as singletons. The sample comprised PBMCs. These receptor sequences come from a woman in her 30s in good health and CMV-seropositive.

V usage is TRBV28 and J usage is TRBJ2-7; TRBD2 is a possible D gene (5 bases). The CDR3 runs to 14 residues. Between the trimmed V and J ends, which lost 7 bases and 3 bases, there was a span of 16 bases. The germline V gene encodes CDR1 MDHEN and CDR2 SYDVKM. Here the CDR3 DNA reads TGTGCCAGCACTCCCTCGTTAGCGAGCTACGAGCAGTACTTC. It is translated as CASTPSLASYEQYF. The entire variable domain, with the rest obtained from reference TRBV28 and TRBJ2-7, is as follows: DVKVTQSSRYLVKRTGEKVFLECVQDMDHENMFWYRQDPGLGLRLIYFSYDVKMKEKGDIPEGYSVSREKKERFSLILESASTNQTSMYLCASTPSLASYEQYFGPGTRLTVT.

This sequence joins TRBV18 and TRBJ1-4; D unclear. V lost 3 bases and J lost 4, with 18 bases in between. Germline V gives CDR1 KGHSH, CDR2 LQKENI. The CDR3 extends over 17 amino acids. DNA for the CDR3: TGTGCCAGCTCACCTCTCGGGTCGGGGAATGGTAATGAAAAACTGTTTTTT. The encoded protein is CASSPLGSGNGNEKLFF.

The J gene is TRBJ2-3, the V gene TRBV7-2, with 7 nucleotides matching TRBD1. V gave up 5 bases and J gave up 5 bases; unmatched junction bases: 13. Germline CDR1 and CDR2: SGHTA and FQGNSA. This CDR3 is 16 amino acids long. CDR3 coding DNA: TGTGCCAGCAGCATTACGACAGGGTTCGTTAAAGATACGCAGTATTTT. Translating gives CASSITTGFVKDTQYF.

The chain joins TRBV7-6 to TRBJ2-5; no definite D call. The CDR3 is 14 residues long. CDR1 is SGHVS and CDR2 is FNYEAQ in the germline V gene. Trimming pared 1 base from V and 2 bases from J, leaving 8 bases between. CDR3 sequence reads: CASSLDLSQETQYF. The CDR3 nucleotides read TGTGCCAGCAGCTTAGATCTAAGTCAAGAGACCCAGTACTTC.

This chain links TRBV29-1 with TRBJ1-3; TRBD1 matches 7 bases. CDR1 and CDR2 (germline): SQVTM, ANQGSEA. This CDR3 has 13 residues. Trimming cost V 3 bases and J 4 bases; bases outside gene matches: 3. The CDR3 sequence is CSVEGQYGNTIYF. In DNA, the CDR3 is TGCAGCGTTGAGGGACAGTACGGAAACACCATATATTTT.

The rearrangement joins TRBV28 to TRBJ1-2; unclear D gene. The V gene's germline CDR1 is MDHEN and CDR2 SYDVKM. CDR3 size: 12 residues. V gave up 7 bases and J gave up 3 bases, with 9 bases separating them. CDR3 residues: CASNKNDYGYTF. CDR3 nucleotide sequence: TGTGCCAGCAACAAGAATGACTATGGCTACACCTTC.

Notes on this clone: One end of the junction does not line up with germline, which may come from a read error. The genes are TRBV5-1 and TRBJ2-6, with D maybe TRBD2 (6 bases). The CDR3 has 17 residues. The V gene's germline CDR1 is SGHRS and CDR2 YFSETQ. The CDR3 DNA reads TGCGCCAGCAGCTTGGTCCCCGGGAGCTCTGGGGCCAACGCCCTGACTTTC. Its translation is CASSLVPGSSGANALTF.

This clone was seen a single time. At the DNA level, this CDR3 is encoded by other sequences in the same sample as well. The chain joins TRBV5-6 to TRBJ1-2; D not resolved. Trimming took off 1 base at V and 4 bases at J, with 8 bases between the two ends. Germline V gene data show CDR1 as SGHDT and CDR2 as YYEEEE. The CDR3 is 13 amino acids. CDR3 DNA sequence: TGTGCCAGCAGCTTGACGCGTTCCTATGGCTACACCTTC. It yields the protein CASSLTRSYGYTF.

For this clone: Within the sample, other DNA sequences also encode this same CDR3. In DNA form, the CDR3 reads TGTGCCAGCAGCAGTCAGGGCGGTCAGCCCCAGCATTTT. Translation: CASSSQGGQPQHF. V usage is TRBV7-9 and J usage is TRBJ1-5, with a weak D call TRBD1 (5 bases). CDR1 and CDR2 from the germline V gene are SEHNR and FQNEAQ (reference sequence). The CDR3 has 13 residues. Trimming shortened V by 5 bases and J by 6 bases, and 11 bases separated the two germline ends. The whole variable domain, remainder taken from reference TRBV7-9 and TRBJ1-5, is DTGVSQNPRHKITKRGQNVTFRCDPISEHNRLYWYRQTLGQGPEFLTYFQNEAQLEKSRLLSDRFSAERPKGSFSTLEIQRTEQGDSAMYLCASSSQGGQPQHFGDGTRLSIL.

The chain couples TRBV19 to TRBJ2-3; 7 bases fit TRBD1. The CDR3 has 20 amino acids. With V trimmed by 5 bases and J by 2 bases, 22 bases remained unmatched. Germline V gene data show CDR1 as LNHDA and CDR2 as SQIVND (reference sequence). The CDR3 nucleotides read TGTGCCAGTAGTCCCTTATTCCTGGGACAGCGGCGATTTCACACAGATACGCAGTATTTT. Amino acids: CASSPLFLGQRRFHTDTQYF.

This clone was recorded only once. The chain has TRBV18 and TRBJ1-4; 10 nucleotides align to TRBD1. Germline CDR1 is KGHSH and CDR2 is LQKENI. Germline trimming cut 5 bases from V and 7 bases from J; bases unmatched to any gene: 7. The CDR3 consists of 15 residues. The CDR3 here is CASSAMTGGIEKLFF. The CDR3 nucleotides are TGTGCCAGCTCAGCAATGACAGGGGGCATTGAAAAACTGTTTTTT.

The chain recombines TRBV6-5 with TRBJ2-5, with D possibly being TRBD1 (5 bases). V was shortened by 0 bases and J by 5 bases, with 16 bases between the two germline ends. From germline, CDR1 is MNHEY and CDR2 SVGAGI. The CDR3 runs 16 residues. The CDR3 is CASSYSSRGWGETQYF. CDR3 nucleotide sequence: TGTGCCAGCAGTTACTCGAGTAGGGGATGGGGCGAGACCCAGTACTTC.

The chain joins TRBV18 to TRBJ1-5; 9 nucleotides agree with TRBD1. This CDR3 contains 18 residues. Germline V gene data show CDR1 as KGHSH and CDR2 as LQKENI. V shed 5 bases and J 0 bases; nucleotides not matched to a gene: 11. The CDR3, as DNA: TGTGCCAGCTCAAGTCTCGGGACAGGGATCCCTAGCAATCAGCCCCAGCATTTT. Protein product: CASSSLGTGIPSNQPQHF. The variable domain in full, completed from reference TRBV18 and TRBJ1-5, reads NAGVMQNPRHLVRRRGQEARLRCSPMKGHSHVYWYRQLPEEGLKFMVYLQKENIIDESGMPKERFSAEFPKEGPSILRIQQVVRGDSAAYFCASSSLGTGIPSNQPQHFGDGTRLSIL.

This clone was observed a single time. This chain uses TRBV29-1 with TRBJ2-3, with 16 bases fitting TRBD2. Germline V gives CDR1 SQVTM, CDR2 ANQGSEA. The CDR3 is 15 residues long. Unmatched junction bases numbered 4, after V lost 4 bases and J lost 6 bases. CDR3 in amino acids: CSVAGLAGGADTQYF. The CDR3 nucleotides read TGCAGCGTTGCGGGACTAGCGGGAGGGGCGGATACGCAGTATTTT.

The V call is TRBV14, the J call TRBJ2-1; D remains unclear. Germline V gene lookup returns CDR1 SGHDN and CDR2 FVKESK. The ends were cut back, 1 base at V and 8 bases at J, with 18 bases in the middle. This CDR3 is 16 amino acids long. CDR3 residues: CASSQALLLDAYEQFF. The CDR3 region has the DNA TGTGCCAGCAGCCAAGCCCTCCTTCTAGACGCCTATGAGCAGTTCTTC.

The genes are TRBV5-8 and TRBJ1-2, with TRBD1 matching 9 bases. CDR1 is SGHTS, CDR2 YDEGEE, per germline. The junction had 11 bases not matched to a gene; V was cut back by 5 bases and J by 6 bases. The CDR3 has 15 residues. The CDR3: CASSFPGQGYDGYTF. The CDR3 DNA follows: TGTGCCAGCAGTTTTCCGGGACAGGGTTACGATGGCTACACCTTC. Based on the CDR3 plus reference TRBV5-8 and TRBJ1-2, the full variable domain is EAGVTQSPTHLIKTRGQQATLRCSPISGHTSVYWYQQALGLGLQFLLWYDEGEERNRGNFPPRFSGRQFPNYSSELNVNALELEDSALYLCASSFPGQGYDGYTFGSGTRLTVV.

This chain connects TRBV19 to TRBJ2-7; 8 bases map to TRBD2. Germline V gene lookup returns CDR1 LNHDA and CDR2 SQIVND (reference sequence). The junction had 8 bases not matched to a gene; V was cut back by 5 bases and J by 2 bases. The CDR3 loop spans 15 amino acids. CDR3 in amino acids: CASSPSGGGTYEQYF. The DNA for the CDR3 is TGTGCCAGTAGTCCCTCGGGGGGGGGTACCTACGAGCAGTACTTC.

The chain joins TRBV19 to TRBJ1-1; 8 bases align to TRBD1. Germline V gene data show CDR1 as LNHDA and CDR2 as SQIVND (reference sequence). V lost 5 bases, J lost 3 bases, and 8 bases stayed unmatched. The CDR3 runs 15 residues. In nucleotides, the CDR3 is TGTGCCAGTAGTTCTACCTCAGGGGGCCACACTGAAGCTTTCTTT. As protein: CASSSTSGGHTEAFF.

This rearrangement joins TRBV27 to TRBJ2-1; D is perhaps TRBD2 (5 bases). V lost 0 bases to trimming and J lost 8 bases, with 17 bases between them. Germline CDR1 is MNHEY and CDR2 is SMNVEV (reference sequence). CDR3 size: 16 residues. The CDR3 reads CASSLSGAVTMDEQFF. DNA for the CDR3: TGTGCCAGCAGTTTATCGGGAGCGGTAACCATGGATGAGCAGTTCTTC.

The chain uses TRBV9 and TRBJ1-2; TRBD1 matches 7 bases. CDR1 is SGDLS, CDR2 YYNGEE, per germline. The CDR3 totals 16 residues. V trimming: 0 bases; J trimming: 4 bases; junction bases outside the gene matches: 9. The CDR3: CASSVGGGESVYGYTF. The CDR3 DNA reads TGTGCCAGCAGCGTAGGAGGGGGCGAGTCGGTCTATGGCTACACCTTC.

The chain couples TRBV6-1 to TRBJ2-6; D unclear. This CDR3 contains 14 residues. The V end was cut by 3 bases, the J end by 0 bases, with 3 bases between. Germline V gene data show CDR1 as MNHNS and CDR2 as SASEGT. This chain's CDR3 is CASSDLSGANVLTF. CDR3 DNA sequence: TGTGCCAGCAGTGATCTCTCTGGGGCCAACGTCCTGACTTTC.

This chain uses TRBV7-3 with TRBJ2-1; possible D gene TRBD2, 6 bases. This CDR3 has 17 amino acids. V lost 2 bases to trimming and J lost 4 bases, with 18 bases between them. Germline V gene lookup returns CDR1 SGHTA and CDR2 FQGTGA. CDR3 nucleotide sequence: TGTGCCAGCAGCTTATCCGGGGGAACAGTTCGTTACAATGAGCAGTTCTTC. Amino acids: CASSLSGGTVRYNEQFF. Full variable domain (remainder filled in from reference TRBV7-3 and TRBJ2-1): GAGVSQTPSNKVTEKGKYVELRCDPISGHTALYWYRQSLGQGPEFLIYFQGTGAADDSGLPNDRFFAVRPEGSVSTLKIQRTERGDSAVYLCASSLSGGTVRYNEQFFGPGTRLTVL.

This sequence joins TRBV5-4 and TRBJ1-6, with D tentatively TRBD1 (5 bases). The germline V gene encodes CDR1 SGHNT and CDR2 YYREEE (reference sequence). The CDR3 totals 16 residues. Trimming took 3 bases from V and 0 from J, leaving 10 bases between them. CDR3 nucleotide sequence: TGTGCCAGCAGCTCGACAGCGCACTCCTATAATTCACCCCTCCACTTT. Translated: CASSSTAHSYNSPLHF.

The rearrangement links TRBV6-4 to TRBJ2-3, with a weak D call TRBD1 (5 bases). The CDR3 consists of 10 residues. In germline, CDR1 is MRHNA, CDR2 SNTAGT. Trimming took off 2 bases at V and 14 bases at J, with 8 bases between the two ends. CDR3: CASSDRGRYF. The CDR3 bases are TGTGCCAGCAGTGACAGGGGAAGGTATTTT.

CDR3 coding DNA: TGTGCCTGGAGTACACTCAGGGCGGCTGGGACTAATGAAAAACTGTTTTTT. This gives the protein CAWSTLRAAGTNEKLFF. This chain joins TRBV30 and TRBJ1-4; possibly TRBD1 for D (5 bases). Trimming stripped 2 bases from V and 2 bases from J, with 18 bases between. CDR1 GTSNPN and CDR2 SVGIG come from the germline V gene (reference sequence). CDR3 length: 17 residues.

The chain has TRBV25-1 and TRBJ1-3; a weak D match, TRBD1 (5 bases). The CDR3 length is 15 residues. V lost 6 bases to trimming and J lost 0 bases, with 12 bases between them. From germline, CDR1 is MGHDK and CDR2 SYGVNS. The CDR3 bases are TGTGCCAGCAGACAGGCTGGCCCCTCTGGAAACACCATATATTTT. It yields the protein CASRQAGPSGNTIYF.

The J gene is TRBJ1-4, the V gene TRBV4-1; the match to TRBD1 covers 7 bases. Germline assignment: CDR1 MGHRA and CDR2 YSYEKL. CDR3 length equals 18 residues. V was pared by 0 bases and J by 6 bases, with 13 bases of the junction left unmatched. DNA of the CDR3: TGCGCCAGCAGCCAAGACCCGAACCGACAGGGTACGGATGAAAAACTGTTTTTT. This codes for CASSQDPNRQGTDEKLFF.

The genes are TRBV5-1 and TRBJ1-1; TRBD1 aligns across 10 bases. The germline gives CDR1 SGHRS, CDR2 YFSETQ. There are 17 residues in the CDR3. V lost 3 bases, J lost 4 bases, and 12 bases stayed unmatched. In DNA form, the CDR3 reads TGCGCCAGCAGCTCCATCCCGGGACAGGGGTTGTCCACTGAAGCTTTCTTT. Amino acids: CASSSIPGQGLSTEAFF.

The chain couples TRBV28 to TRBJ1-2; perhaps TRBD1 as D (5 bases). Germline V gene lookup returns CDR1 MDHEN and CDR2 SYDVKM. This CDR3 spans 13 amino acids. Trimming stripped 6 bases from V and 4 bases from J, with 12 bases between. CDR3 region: CASSPTGGYGYTF. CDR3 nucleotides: TGTGCCAGCAGCCCTACCGGGGGCTATGGCTACACCTTC.

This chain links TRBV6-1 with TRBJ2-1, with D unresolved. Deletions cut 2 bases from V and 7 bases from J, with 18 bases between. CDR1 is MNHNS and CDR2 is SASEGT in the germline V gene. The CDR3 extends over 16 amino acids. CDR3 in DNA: TGTGCCAGCAGTGAATTGGTGGGCTCAGGTCCAAATGAGCAGTTCTTC. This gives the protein CASSELVGSGPNEQFF.

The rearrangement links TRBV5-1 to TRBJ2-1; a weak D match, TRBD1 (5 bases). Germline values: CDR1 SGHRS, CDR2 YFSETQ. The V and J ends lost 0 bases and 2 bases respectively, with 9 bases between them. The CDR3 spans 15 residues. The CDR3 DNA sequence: TGCGCCAGCAGCTTGGTCAGGGAAGCCTACAATGAGCAGTTCTTC. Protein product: CASSLVREAYNEQFF.

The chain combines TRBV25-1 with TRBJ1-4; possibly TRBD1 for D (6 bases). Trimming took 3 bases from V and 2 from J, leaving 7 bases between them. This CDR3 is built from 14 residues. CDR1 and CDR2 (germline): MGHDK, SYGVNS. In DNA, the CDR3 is TGTGCCAGCAGTGAGGGGGCGACTAATGAAAAACTGTTTTTT. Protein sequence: CASSEGATNEKLFF.